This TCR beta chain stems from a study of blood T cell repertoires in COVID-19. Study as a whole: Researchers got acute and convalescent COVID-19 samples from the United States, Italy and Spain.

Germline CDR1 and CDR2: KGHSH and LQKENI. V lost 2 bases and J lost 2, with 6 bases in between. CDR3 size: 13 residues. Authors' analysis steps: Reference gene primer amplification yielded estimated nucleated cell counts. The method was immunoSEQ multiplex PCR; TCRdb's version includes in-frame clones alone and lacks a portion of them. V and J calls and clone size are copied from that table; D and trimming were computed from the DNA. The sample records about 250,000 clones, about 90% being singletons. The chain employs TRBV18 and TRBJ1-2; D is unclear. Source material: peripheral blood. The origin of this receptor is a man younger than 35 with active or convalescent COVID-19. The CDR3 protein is CASSPKENYGYTF. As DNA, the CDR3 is TGTGCCAGCTCACCAAAGGAGAACTATGGCTACACCTTC. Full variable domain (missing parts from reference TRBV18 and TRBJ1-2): NAGVMQNPRHLVRRRGQEARLRCSPMKGHSHVYWYRQLPEEGLKFMVYLQKENIIDESGMPKERFSAEFPKEGPSILRIQQVVRGDSAAYFCASSPKENYGYTFGSGTRLTVV.